This TCR beta chain was retrieved from a study of blood T cells in healthy people across ages. Overall study context: Template switching recovered approximately one barcoded beta molecule for every two T cells. Study results and limitations: Estimated diversity that came from one million T cells was considered an underestimate. Long-lived donors had more naive CD4+ cells and higher diversity than aged donors.

As concerns this clonotype: Its cognate antigen is unknown. An end of the junction differs from the germline gene, which may be a read error.

Together with a sample-barcoded 5' primer, a J-beta primer mix was included in a second PCR lasting 7 to 11 cycles. Each CDR3 protein gets one entry after TCRdb re-called the 5' RACE reads with MiXCR. Among about 650,000 distinct CDR3 sequences listed, approximately 31% were seen once. Germline CDR1 and CDR2: MDHEN and SYDVKM. CDR3 length: 14 amino acids. The chain employs TRBV28 and TRBJ2-7; TRBD1 aligns across 10 bases. This TCR was recovered from a woman of 80 years or more in good health. The specimen sequenced was blood. The CDR3 loop reads CVSRTPGQGSEQYF. In DNA, the CDR3 is TGTGTCAGCAGAACACCGGGACAGGGGAGCGAGCAGTACTTC. Full variable domain (outside the CDR3, taken from reference TRBV28 and TRBJ2-7): DVKVTQSSRYLVKRTGEKVFLECVQDMDHENMFWYRQDPGLGLRLIYFSYDVKMKEKGDIPEGYSVSREKKERFSLILESASTNQTSMYLCVSRTPGQGSEQYFGPGTRLTVT.